Below are 19 T cell receptor beta chains sequenced from a single sample in a study of cytomegalovirus exposure and HLA in healthy donors. Method: immunoSEQ multiplex PCR; TCRdb's copy keeps in-frame clones and lacks some. The table includes some 240,000 clones, roughly 86% detected once. The source material was PBMCs. These receptors all stem from a young woman in good health and CMV-seropositive.

The chain links TRBV11-2 to TRBJ2-7; 9 bases are a match to TRBD1. Trimming cost V 3 bases and J 2 bases; bases outside gene matches: 8. CDR1 is SGHAT, CDR2 FQNNGV, per germline. This CDR3 comprises 16 residues. CDR3 in amino acids: CASSFYWTGDAYEQYF. The CDR3 DNA is TGTGCCAGCAGCTTTTATTGGACAGGGGATGCCTACGAGCAGTACTTC.

In the case of this clone: The same CDR3 is also encoded by other DNA sequences in this sample. Here the CDR3 reads CASSAGSSYEQYF. Here the CDR3 DNA reads TGTGCCAGCAGTGCGGGGAGCTCCTACGAGCAGTACTTC. V usage is TRBV6-5 and J usage is TRBJ2-7; tentative D call: TRBD2 (6 bases). CDR3 length: 13 amino acids. Germline CDR1 is MNHEY and CDR2 is SVGAGI. The germline V and J ends were trimmed by 5 bases and 0 bases, with 8 bases remaining between them.

This chain uses TRBV4-1 with TRBJ2-2; 7 bases match TRBD2. In germline, CDR1 is MGHRA, CDR2 YSYEKL. The CDR3 runs to 18 residues. Trimming cost V 1 base and J 2 bases; bases outside gene matches: 10. CDR3 sequence (DNA): TGCGCCAGCAGCCAAGGGGTAGCGGGTCCCCCTAACACCGGGGAGCTGTTTTTT. Protein: CASSQGVAGPPNTGELFF.

The chain joins TRBV5-1 to TRBJ2-2; 8 bases map to TRBD2. The CDR3 is made up of 18 amino acids. Germline V gives CDR1 SGHRS, CDR2 YFSETQ. Trimming took 3 bases from V and 0 from J; bases not matched to a gene: 10. In nucleotides, the CDR3 is TGCGCCAGCAGCTCCCCACGGGGGGGAACGGCGAACACCGGGGAGCTGTTTTTT. The encoded protein is CASSSPRGGTANTGELFF.

The J gene is TRBJ1-5, the V gene TRBV27, with D perhaps matching TRBD1 (6 bases). This CDR3 region has 14 residues. Germline loops: CDR1 MNHEY, CDR2 SMNVEV (reference sequence). Trimming removed 6 bases at V and 1 base at J, with 10 bases between. The CDR3, as DNA: TGTGCCAGCAGGGTGGGGGCGAGCAATCAGCCCCAGCATTTT. Translated, it gives CASRVGASNQPQHF.

The CDR3 DNA follows: TGTGCCAGCAGCGGGGGTGCCCACCAAGAGACCCAGTACTTC. This translates into CASSGGAHQETQYF. V is TRBV28 and J is TRBJ2-5, with a possible D match to TRBD2 (6 bases). The V end lost 6 bases, the J end lost 0 bases, and 11 bases lay between the germline ends. The length of the CDR3 is 14 residues. The germline CDR1 and CDR2 sequences are MDHEN and SYDVKM.

This chain links TRBV27 with TRBJ2-5, with 9 bases fitting TRBD2. The germline V gene encodes CDR1 MNHEY and CDR2 SMNVEV (reference sequence). This CDR3 has 15 residues. J was trimmed by 2 bases and V by 8 bases; bases with no gene match: 9. The CDR3 region has the DNA TGTGCCAGCGGAAGGGCTAGCGGGACACAAGAGACCCAGTACTTC. The encoded protein is CASGRASGTQETQYF.

The genes are TRBV5-8 and TRBJ1-4, with D possibly matching TRBD1 (5 bases). The CDR3 is 13 residues long. Germline assignment: CDR1 SGHTS and CDR2 YDEGEE. V was pared by 5 bases and J by 8 bases, with 13 bases between. CDR3 DNA sequence: TGTGCCAGCAGTGTTAGGGGAAGGGAAAAACTGTTTTTT. This translates into CASSVRGREKLFF.

This clone was seen once. The chain carries TRBV5-1 and TRBJ2-4; the D gene is possibly TRBD2 (6 bases). The CDR3 runs 15 residues. V was trimmed by 0 bases and J by 7 bases, leaving 14 bases between them. The germline CDR1 and CDR2 sequences are SGHRS and YFSETQ. CDR3 bases: TGCGCCAGCAGCTTGGAGGGGCCAGGGAGGAACATTCAGTACTTC. Translating gives CASSLEGPGRNIQYF.

This clone was found once. The genes are TRBV5-1 and TRBJ1-1, with a tentative D call TRBD1 (5 bases). This CDR3 has 15 amino acids. V was shortened by 6 bases and J by 5 bases, with 20 bases between the two germline ends. Germline V CDR1 and CDR2: SGHRS, YFSETQ. DNA for the CDR3: TGCGCCAGCACAACTCGAAGGGGCGAAAAGACTGAAGCTTTCTTT. Translation: CASTTRRGEKTEAFF. The whole variable domain, filled in from reference TRBV5-1 and TRBJ1-1, reads KAGVTQTPRYLIKTRGQQVTLSCSPISGHRSVSWYQQTPGQGLQFLFEYFSETQRNKGNFPGRFSGRQFSNSRSEMNVSTLELGDSALYLCASTTRRGEKTEAFFGQGTRLTVV.

The chain has TRBV5-6 and TRBJ2-7; 12 bases line up with TRBD2. This CDR3 is 18 amino acids long. Trimming took 3 bases from V and 1 from J; bases not matched to a gene: 11. The germline gives CDR1 SGHDT, CDR2 YYEEEE. The CDR3 bases are TGTGCCAGCAGCTCGGTGACTAGCGGGGGCATCCTGTCCTACGAGCAGTACTTC. Translated, it gives CASSSVTSGGILSYEQYF.

The chain joins TRBV28 to TRBJ2-1; 10 positions agree with TRBD1. CDR1 and CDR2 from the germline V gene are MDHEN and SYDVKM. The V and J ends lost 4 bases and 6 bases, in that order; junction bases with no gene match: 6. The CDR3 has 15 residues. DNA of the CDR3: TGTGCCAGCAGTTCAGACAGGGGGCCCTTCAATGAGCAGTTCTTC. This encodes CASSSDRGPFNEQFF.

This chain links TRBV5-1 with TRBJ1-3; D not certain. The CDR3 loop spans 16 amino acids. Germline-derived CDR1 and CDR2 are SGHRS and YFSETQ. Trimming took off 0 bases at V and 2 bases at J, with 12 bases between the two ends. The CDR3 nucleotides read TGCGCCAGCAGCTTGGTGGGCGGACTCACTGGAAACACCATATATTTT. This codes for CASSLVGGLTGNTIYF. The full variable domain, rest sourced from reference TRBV5-1 and TRBJ1-3, is KAGVTQTPRYLIKTRGQQVTLSCSPISGHRSVSWYQQTPGQGLQFLFEYFSETQRNKGNFPGRFSGRQFSNSRSEMNVSTLELGDSALYLCASSLVGGLTGNTIYFGEGSWLTVV.

This clone has just a few counts. The chain couples TRBV19 to TRBJ1-5; D possibly corresponds to TRBD1 (5 bases). Per germline, CDR1 LNHDA and CDR2 SQIVND (reference sequence). The V end lost 7 bases, the J end lost 6 bases, and 19 bases lay between the germline ends. This CDR3 has 15 amino acids. CDR3 DNA sequence: TGTGCCAGTATGGAGGGGACGTTTGTGGGTCAGCCCCAGCATTTT. Encoded protein: CASMEGTFVGQPQHF. Variable domain in full (rest from reference TRBV19 and TRBJ1-5): DGGITQSPKYLFRKEGQNVTLSCEQNLNHDAMYWYRQDPGQGLRLIYYSQIVNDFQKGDIAEGYSVSREKKESFPLTVTSAQKNPTAFYLCASMEGTFVGQPQHFGDGTRLSIL.

V gene TRBV27 combines with J gene TRBJ1-2; 7 bases are shared with TRBD1. The V gene end was trimmed by 5 bases and the J gene end by 0 bases; junction bases not matched to a gene: 12. The V gene's germline CDR1 is MNHEY and CDR2 SMNVEV (reference sequence). The CDR3 sequence is 17 residues long. The CDR3 DNA reads as TGTGCCAGCAGTCCCGGGACAGACTCAAGATCTAACTATGGCTACACCTTC. Its protein product is CASSPGTDSRSNYGYTF.

The chain recombines TRBV5-4 with TRBJ1-2, with TRBD1 matching over 9 bases. From germline, CDR1 is SGHNT and CDR2 YYREEE (reference sequence). CDR3 length: 13 amino acids. The ends lost 4 bases at V and 8 bases at J; junction bases unmatched: 6. CDR3 sequence (DNA): TGTGCCAGCAGCACTGGGACAGGGTTGGGCTACACCTTC. Translation: CASSTGTGLGYTF.

The chain has TRBV5-1 and TRBJ2-7; 10 bases agree with TRBD2. Looked up from germline, CDR1 is SGHRS and CDR2 is YFSETQ. The ends lost 7 bases at V and 5 bases at J; junction bases unmatched: 12. The CDR3 contains 15 residues. The DNA of the CDR3 is TGCGCCAGCCGAACCGAGCTAGCGGGAGTCAACGAGCAGTACTTC. It encodes CASRTELAGVNEQYF.

The chain is built from TRBV27 and TRBJ2-3, with D perhaps TRBD2 (6 bases). The CDR3 has 14 residues. CDR1 and CDR2 (germline): MNHEY, SMNVEV (reference sequence). V gave up 4 bases and J gave up 1 base, with 9 bases separating them. CDR3 DNA: TGTGCCAGCAGTTCCCCGGGGGGCACAGATACGCAGTATTTT. Translation gives CASSSPGGTDTQYF.

The chain carries TRBV7-9 and TRBJ2-7; D gene unclear. The V gene's germline CDR1 is SEHNR and CDR2 FQNEAQ (reference sequence). V was pared by 5 bases and J by 5 bases, with 10 bases between. The CDR3 sequence is 12 residues long. For the CDR3, the DNA is TGTGCCAGCAGCGGGCGCCTGGACGAGCAGTACTTC. This gives the protein CASSGRLDEQYF.